This T cell receptor (beta chain) comes out of a study of brain T cells in children with intractable seizures. Sequencing was limited to surgery cases with top T cell transcript signatures in brain tissue. Patients received at least one anti-epileptic drug before surgery. Method: immunoSEQ multiplex PCR; TCRdb's copy keeps in-frame clones and lacks some. The table lists around 100,000 clones, approximately 94% of them singletons. This clone was seen just once. The sample here was peripheral blood, taken at surgery. This sequence originates from a boy in the first two years of life with hemimegalencephaly and intractable seizures.

CDR3 loop: CASSPSGVFGTEAFF. The CDR3 DNA follows: TGTGCCAGCAGTCCCAGTGGGGTTTTCGGCACTGAAGCTTTCTTT. The rearrangement links TRBV27 to TRBJ1-1, with D unclear. V shed 5 bases and J shed 4 bases, with 17 bases lying between them. Germline V gives CDR1 MNHEY, CDR2 SMNVEV (reference sequence). CDR3 length equals 15 residues.